Below, 9 T cell receptor beta chains from the same sample are listed, as sequenced in a study of blood T cell repertoires in COVID-19. Only in-frame clones appear in the TCRdb table, and some are missing; sequencing was by immunoSEQ multiplex PCR. The sample has about 370,000 clones; approximately 90% are singletons. The material sequenced was PBMCs or T cells enriched from blood (not recorded which). All receptors derive from a woman aged 40-49 years who had been exposed to COVID-19.

The chain joins TRBV19 to TRBJ2-7; D might be TRBD1 (5 bases). The germline V gene has CDR1 LNHDA and CDR2 SQIVND (reference sequence). V lost 8 bases and J 0 bases, leaving 14 bases between the germline ends. This CDR3 has 14 residues. The CDR3 DNA reads TGTGCCAGTGCTGAAGGGGCAGACTCCTACGAGCAGTACTTC. This codes for CASAEGADSYEQYF.

V gene TRBV7-9 combines with J gene TRBJ1-1; the match to TRBD1 covers 11 bases. The junction had 5 bases not matched to a gene; V was cut back by 1 base and J by 1 base. The CDR3 contains 17 residues. CDR1 and CDR2 from the germline V gene are SEHNR and FQNEAQ (reference sequence). The CDR3 is CASSLGGTGGGNTEAFF. The CDR3 DNA follows: TGTGCCAGCAGCTTAGGTGGGACAGGGGGTGGGAACACTGAAGCTTTCTTT.

This sequence joins TRBV2 and TRBJ2-2; a possible D gene is TRBD1 (5 bases). The CDR3 loop spans 14 amino acids. The V and J ends lost 8 bases and 0 bases respectively, with 10 bases between them. CDR1 and CDR2 from the germline V gene are SNHLY and FYNNEI. This CDR3 is CASGEQANTGELFF. The CDR3 DNA reads as TGTGCCAGCGGGGAACAGGCGAACACCGGGGAGCTGTTTTTT.

The chain has TRBV24-1 and TRBJ2-5; no firm D call. Germline V gene data show CDR1 as KGHDR and CDR2 as SFDVKD. V was clipped by 2 bases and J by 5 bases, with 14 bases between them. This CDR3 has 15 residues. This CDR3 reads CATSDSPGQEETQYF. CDR3 sequence (DNA): TGTGCCACCAGTGATTCACCTGGGCAAGAGGAGACCCAGTACTTC.

The rearrangement joins TRBV18 to TRBJ1-2, with TRBD1 identical over 8 bases. This CDR3 contains 15 residues. The germline V gene has CDR1 KGHSH and CDR2 LQKENI. Trimming took 4 bases from V and 7 from J; bases not matched to a gene: 11. The CDR3 reads CASSRQGIIGGGYTF. CDR3 bases: TGTGCCAGCTCACGACAGGGGATTATCGGTGGTGGCTACACCTTC. Full variable domain (missing parts from reference TRBV18 and TRBJ1-2): NAGVMQNPRHLVRRRGQEARLRCSPMKGHSHVYWYRQLPEEGLKFMVYLQKENIIDESGMPKERFSAEFPKEGPSILRIQQVVRGDSAAYFCASSRQGIIGGGYTFGSGTRLTVV.

The chain has TRBV9 and TRBJ2-2, with 10 bases fitting TRBD1. Trimming removed 1 base from V and 5 bases from J; junction bases left unmatched: 2. This CDR3 contains 15 residues. CDR1 SGDLS and CDR2 YYNGEE come from the germline V gene. The CDR3 coding sequence is TGTGCCAGCAGCGTAAGGACAGGGGGAACCGGGGAGCTGTTTTTT. This translates into CASSVRTGGTGELFF.

This chain connects TRBV5-1 to TRBJ2-7, with a weak D call TRBD1 (5 bases). V dropped 0 bases and J dropped 3 bases, with 10 bases sitting between them. The CDR3 extends over 14 amino acids. Looked up from germline, CDR1 is SGHRS and CDR2 is YFSETQ. The CDR3 DNA sequence: TGCGCCAGCAGCTTGGCAGGGCCCAGCTACGAGCAGTACTTC. Protein product: CASSLAGPSYEQYF.

The chain couples TRBV7-2 to TRBJ1-2; 9 bases line up with TRBD1. The length of the CDR3 is 14 residues. The V gene end was trimmed by 4 bases and the J gene end by 5 bases; junction bases not matched to a gene: 5. Germline V gives CDR1 SGHTA, CDR2 FQGNSA. CDR3 residues: CASSSPGQGYGYTF. In DNA form, the CDR3 reads TGTGCCAGCAGCTCTCCGGGACAGGGTTATGGCTACACCTTC.

V usage is TRBV7-2 and J usage is TRBJ2-5, with D possibly matching TRBD1 (6 bases). This CDR3 is built from 15 residues. V gave up 2 bases and J gave up 1 base, with 11 bases separating them. From germline, CDR1 is SGHTA and CDR2 FQGNSA. The CDR3 DNA reads TGTGCCAGCAGCTTATATCGGACAGTCCAAGAGACCCAGTACTTC. Translating gives CASSLYRTVQETQYF.